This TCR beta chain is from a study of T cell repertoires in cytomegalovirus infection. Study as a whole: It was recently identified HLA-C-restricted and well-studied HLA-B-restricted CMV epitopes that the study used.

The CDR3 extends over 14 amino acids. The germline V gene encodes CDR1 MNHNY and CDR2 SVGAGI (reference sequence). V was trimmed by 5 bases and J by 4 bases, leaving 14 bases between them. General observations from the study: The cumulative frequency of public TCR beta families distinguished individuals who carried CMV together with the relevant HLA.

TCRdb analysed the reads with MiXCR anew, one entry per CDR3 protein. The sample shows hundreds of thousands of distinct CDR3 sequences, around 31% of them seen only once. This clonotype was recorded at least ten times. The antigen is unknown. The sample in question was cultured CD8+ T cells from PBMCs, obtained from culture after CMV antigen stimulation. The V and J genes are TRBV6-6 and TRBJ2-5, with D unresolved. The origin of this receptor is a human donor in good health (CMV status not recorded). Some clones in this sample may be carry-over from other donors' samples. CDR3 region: CASSPTLPGETQYF. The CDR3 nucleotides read TGTGCCAGCAGTCCTACTCTCCCCGGAGAGACCCAGTACTTC.